These 11 T cell receptor beta chains were all obtained from the same sample, sequenced in a study of human T cells and chemical hapten exposure. Regarding time point: patch test 3, about 24 weeks after DPC sensitization. Indicated treatment: therapeutic diphenylcyclopropenone sensitization with weekly scalp DPC. TCRdb analysed the RACE reads with MiXCR anew, one entry per CDR3 protein. The table shows more than 150,000 distinct CDR3 sequences, with about 25% occurring only once. Material: whole blood, obtained in connection with sensitization to the hapten diphenylcyclopropenone (DPC). The receptors derive from a woman in her 40s with alopecia areata. Some clones in this sample may be carry-over from other donors' samples.

The sample holds a few counts of this clonotype. The chain combines TRBV14 with TRBJ1-1, with no clear D. V gave up 1 base and J gave up 4 bases, with 10 bases separating them. This CDR3 contains 14 residues. The germline gives CDR1 SGHDN, CDR2 FVKESK. The CDR3 here is CASSQVGRGTEAFF. Here the CDR3 DNA reads TGTGCCAGCAGCCAAGTGGGCAGAGGCACTGAAGCTTTCTTT.

This chain uses TRBV4-2 with TRBJ2-5; 7 bases match TRBD2. Germline trimming cut 1 base from V and 1 base from J; bases unmatched to any gene: 9. Germline-derived CDR1 and CDR2 are LGHNA and YNFKEQ. This CDR3 has 17 amino acids. The CDR3 DNA sequence: TGTGCCAGCAGCCAAGCTGCCGTCGGGAGGCTCCAAGAGACCCAGTACTTC. Translation gives CASSQAAVGRLQETQYF.

J is TRBJ1-1 and V is TRBV20-1, with D perhaps TRBD1 (5 bases). This CDR3 spans 14 amino acids. Per germline, CDR1 DFQATT and CDR2 SNEGSKA (reference sequence). Deletions cut 0 bases from V and 7 bases from J, with 15 bases between. CDR3 DNA sequence: TGCAGTGCTAGAGATATTCGGGGGATCGGTGAAGCTTTCTTT. Residues: CSARDIRGIGEAFF.

The chain links TRBV28 to TRBJ2-1; the D gene could be TRBD1 or TRBD2 (6 bases each). Trimming removed 11 bases from V and 2 bases from J, with 16 bases in between. The CDR3 is 14 residues long. Germline CDR1 is MDHEN and CDR2 is SYDVKM. The CDR3 DNA follows: TGTGCCTCTGACGACGGGGGCCCCTACAATGAGCAGTTCTTC. It specifies CASDDGGPYNEQFF.

This clonotype was counted only a few times. The J gene is TRBJ2-3, the V gene TRBV29-1, with 9 nucleotides matching TRBD1. Germline trimming cut 5 bases from V and 2 bases from J; bases unmatched to any gene: 5. This CDR3 is 14 amino acids long. The germline CDR1 and CDR2 sequences are SQVTM and ANQGSEA. The CDR3 here is CSVRRDRATDTQYF. The CDR3 DNA follows: TGCAGCGTTAGGAGGGACAGGGCCACAGATACGCAGTATTTT.

The chain is built from TRBV3-1 and TRBJ2-1; possibly TRBD1 or TRBD2 for D (7 bases each). The germline gives CDR1 LGHDT, CDR2 YNNKEL (reference sequence). This CDR3 has 16 amino acids. Between the trimmed V and J ends, which lost 3 bases and 11 bases, there was a span of 23 bases. CDR3 amino acids: CASSHGYRGGGSKQFF. DNA for the CDR3: TGTGCCAGCAGCCATGGGTACAGAGGGGGCGGGAGTAAGCAGTTCTTC.

This clonotype has a count of ten or more. CDR3 in DNA: TGTGCCATCAGTGGGGACAGCGATGGCTACACCTTC. Translation: CAISGDSDGYTF. The rearrangement joins TRBV10-3 to TRBJ1-2; 7 bases map to TRBD1. Germline CDR1 ENHRY, CDR2 SYGVKD. After removal of 4 bases from V and 6 bases from J, the junction contained 2 bases not matched to a gene. The CDR3 is 12 residues long.

This clonotype was seen a handful of times. CDR3 region: CASSLAGGLYNSPLHF. The DNA of the CDR3 is TGTGCCAGCAGTTTGGCAGGGGGCCTCTATAATTCACCCCTCCACTTT. The gene calls are TRBV12-3 or TRBV12-4 and TRBJ1-6; TRBD1 matches 8 bases. J gave up 3 bases and V 3 bases, and 4 bases lay outside the gene matches. This CDR3 is 16 amino acids long.

The chain employs TRBV20-1 and TRBJ1-1; no clear D gene. Trimming cost V 3 bases and J 5 bases, with 10 bases left between them. This CDR3 comprises 12 residues. Germline CDR1 DFQATT, CDR2 SNEGSKA (reference sequence). The chain's CDR3 is CSASTVFTEAFF. The CDR3, as DNA: TGCAGTGCTAGTACGGTTTTTACTGAAGCTTTCTTT.

There are many counts of this clonotype. The chain joins TRBV20-1 to TRBJ1-1, with D possibly TRBD1 on 5 matching bases. The germline V gene encodes CDR1 DFQATT and CDR2 SNEGSKA (reference sequence). Trimming pared 3 bases from V and 6 bases from J, leaving 17 bases between. This CDR3 spans 14 amino acids. The CDR3 DNA is TGCAGTGCTAGCTTGCCAGGGCCCATCGCTGAAGCTTTCTTT. Translated: CSASLPGPIAEAFF.

The CDR3 loop is CSASSGDRGELFF. The CDR3 coding sequence is TGCAGTGCATCTAGCGGGGATCGAGGGGAGCTGTTTTTT. V usage is TRBV20-1 and J usage is TRBJ2-2; TRBD2 matches 9 bases. From germline, CDR1 is DFQATT and CDR2 SNEGSKA (reference sequence). CDR3 length: 13 residues. Germline trimming cut 6 bases from V and 8 bases from J; bases unmatched to any gene: 7.